This T cell receptor beta chain was obtained from a study of CD8+CD57+ T cells in acquired aplastic anemia. Looking at the study overall: An average of roughly 3 ug of DNA was obtained from sorted CD4+ and CD8+ cells.

It was genomic DNA that served as the template for profiling TCR beta VDJ and CDR3. Using its own MiXCR run on the reads, TCRdb lists one record per CDR3 protein. The sample has 250,000 to 350,000 distinct CDR3 sequences; approximately 58% are singletons. Study-wide results and limits: CD8+ Simpson's diversity showed no significant patient-control difference. Patients and controls had in common fewer than 30 CD8+ CDR3 sequences.

V lost 5 bases to trimming and J lost 1 base; unmatched junction nucleotides: 5. Germline CDR1 and CDR2: SGHTA and FQGTGA. The CDR3 length is 15 residues. Patients included in sequencing had previously demonstrated CD8+CD57+ cell expansion by flow cytometry. Each patient gave a blood sample that was collected before any therapy had been received. This clonotype was counted a single time. What it recognizes is unknown. The receptor comes from a human donor with aplastic anemia. The chain recombines TRBV7-3 with TRBJ2-1; 7 nucleotides match TRBD1. What was sequenced was sorted CD4+, CD8+, or CD8+CD57+ T cells (not recorded which) from PBMCs. CDR3 bases: TGTGCCAGCAGCGTGACAGGGAATTCCTACAATGAGCAGTTCTTC. Residues: CASSVTGNSYNEQFF.